This TCR beta chain was identified in a study of T cell responses to AZD1222 COVID-19 vaccine. Trimming left V 4 bases short and J 6 bases short, with 13 bases between. The V gene's germline CDR1 is SGDLS and CDR2 YYNGEE. The CDR3 runs to 14 residues. TCRdb's copy holds only in-frame clones and misses some; the assay was immunoSEQ multiplex PCR. This repertoire shows about 190,000 clones, around 92% found once; its top ten account for 7% to 9.5%. This TCR was recovered from an adult in good health. V is TRBV9 and J is TRBJ2-2; D is unresolved. Sequences were derived from peripheral blood, sampled on day 0 of AZD1222 vaccination. CDR3 in DNA: TGTGCCAGCAGCACCCTGTCCCCACCCGGGGAGCTGTTTTTT. Protein product: CASSTLSPPGELFF.